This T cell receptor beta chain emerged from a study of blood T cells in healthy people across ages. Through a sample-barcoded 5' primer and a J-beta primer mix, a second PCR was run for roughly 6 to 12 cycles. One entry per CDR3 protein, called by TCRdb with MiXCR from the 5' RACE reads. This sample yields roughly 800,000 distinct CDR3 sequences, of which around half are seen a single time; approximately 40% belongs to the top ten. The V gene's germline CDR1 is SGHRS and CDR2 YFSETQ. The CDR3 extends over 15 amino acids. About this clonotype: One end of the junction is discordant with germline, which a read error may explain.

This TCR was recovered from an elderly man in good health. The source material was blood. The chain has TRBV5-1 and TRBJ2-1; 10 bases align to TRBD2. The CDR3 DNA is TGCGTCAGCAGCTTGCTAGCGGGAGAAAATAATGAGCAGTTCTTC. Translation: CVSSLLAGENNEQFF.